This section outlines one T cell receptor (beta chain) sequence together with its context. The sample is drawn from a study of cytomegalovirus exposure and HLA in healthy donors. The PCR ran on 60 Vbeta and 13 Jbeta primers. The table came from immunoSEQ multiplex PCR; TCRdb's copy has only in-frame clones and leaves some out. The sample holds about 210,000 clones, more than 65% seen once. V gave up 5 bases and J gave up 4 bases, with 16 bases separating them. The CDR3 has 15 residues. The V gene's germline CDR1 is LNHDA and CDR2 SQIVND (reference sequence). Sequences were obtained from PBMCs. This chain uses TRBV19 with TRBJ2-3; perhaps TRBD2 as D (6 bases). The clonotype was recovered from a man aged 40-49 years in good health and CMV-seropositive. The CDR3 region is CASSLRAGSADTQYF. The CDR3 DNA reads as TGTGCCAGTAGTCTCCGTGCGGGGAGCGCAGATACGCAGTATTTT.